This T cell receptor (beta chain) derives from a study of cytomegalovirus exposure and HLA in healthy donors. The CDR3 loop spans 13 amino acids. The trim removed 4 bases at V and 7 bases at J, leaving 5 bases unmatched. The germline V gene encodes CDR1 SGHDN and CDR2 FVKESK. With respect to this clone: Its matching antigen is unknown.

Study observations and caveats: It was found in a later analysis that first-cohort TCR clusters tended to co-occur in the 90 to 150 validation repertoires.

TCRdb's copy holds only in-frame clones and misses some; the assay was immunoSEQ multiplex PCR. The data contain 150,000 or so clones, 85% to 90% of them seen just once; the ten biggest clones take up around 3.4%. The clonotype originates from a woman under 30 in good health and CMV-seropositive. This rearrangement joins TRBV14 to TRBJ1-1, with 8 nucleotides matching TRBD1. Sequenced input: PBMCs. The CDR3 sequence: CASSPNRGSEAFF. Here the CDR3 DNA reads TGTGCCAGCAGCCCCAACAGGGGGAGTGAAGCTTTCTTT. The whole variable domain, filled in from reference TRBV14 and TRBJ1-1, reads EAGVTQFPSHSVIEKGQTVTLRCDPISGHDNLYWYRRVMGKEIKFLLHFVKESKQDESGMPNNRFLAERTGGTYSTLKVQPAELEDSGVYFCASSPNRGSEAFFGQGTRLTVV.